This T cell receptor beta chain came from a study of T-cell memory formation after mild COVID-19. Findings of the study overall: The CD4+ clones that contracted clustered mainly within CM and EM, and the CD8+ clones concentrated in EMRA.

Germline CDR1 and CDR2: MGHRA and YSYEKL. The trim removed 3 bases at V and 6 bases at J, leaving 9 bases unmatched. The CDR3 consists of 16 residues. With regard to this clonotype: What it binds is unknown.

TCRdb reanalysed the 5' RACE reads using MiXCR and keeps one entry per CDR3 protein. This table holds 180,000 or so distinct CDR3 sequences, roughly 17% found once. The V call is TRBV4-1, the J call TRBJ2-3, with TRBD2 matching 10 bases. Sequenced material: PBMCs or a T cell subset sorted from them (not recorded which). This clonotype was sampled from an adult woman who had mild COVID-19 (a few samples of this study predate the infection). Cell type and time point are not known. The CDR3 loop reads CASSQRSAGGPDTQYF. DNA of the CDR3: TGCGCCAGCAGCCAGCGATCAGCGGGGGGGCCGGATACGCAGTATTTT.